The entry that follows covers one T cell receptor beta chain sequence. Its recognized antigen is unknown. Here, both gene names and germline sequences come from the mouse. This record belongs to a study of CD8+ T cells in alopecia areata (dated by TCRdb to 2017 to 2018). About the investigation overall: Female C3H/HeJ recipients, about 6-11 weeks old, were grafted with skin from C3H/HeJ donors with spontaneous alopecia (6-12 months old). Human TCRbeta sequencing covered scalp tissue and sorted CD4+ and CD8+ peripheral blood T cells from patchy and totalis/universalis alopecia areata patients and healthy controls. Scalp clonality was compared among normal scalp (n=4), patchy alopecia areata scalp (n=8), and alopecia totalis/universalis scalp (n=8). In both human patients and the C3H/HeJ mouse model, the study applied high-throughput TCRbeta sequencing to look at T cell clonal expansion in alopecia areata. RNA was obtained with the PAXgene miRNA kit for fixed scalp, the miRNeasy kit for PBMCs, and the RNeasy kit for mouse skin. Amplification of TCRbeta CDR3 regions was done by immunoSEQ multiplex PCR using 35 Vbeta forward primers and 13 Jbeta reverse primers.

The research as a whole found: Compared with normal scalp, lesional scalp had higher clonality and more expanded CD8+ clones, particularly in alopecia totalis/universalis, a pattern that suggests antigenic drive. Shared TCR sequences between patients were less evident than in mice, which may be partly attributable to HLA diversity in the patient population. Resident alphabeta T cells in normal human skin are also sequenced, complicating scalp TCR repertoire analysis, unlike mouse skin dominated by gammadelta T cells.

Cells from mouse cutaneous lymph nodes were pooled, stained for CD4, CD8alpha, NKG2D, NKG2ACE and other markers, and then sorted on a BD Influx. The library was made by the immunoSEQ multiplex PCR assay. RNA was extracted from all samples and reverse transcribed into cDNA as template for TCR sequencing. First-strand cDNA was synthesized using SuperScript III with a 2:1 mix of oligo-dT and random hexamers. A synthetic immune receptor repertoire was used to measure amplification bias, and any remaining bias was corrected computationally. Sequencing of the libraries was done on Illumina HiSeq with 60 bp reads that cover the CDR3, reading from J toward V. The study's processing was this. Raw reads were preprocessed to remove errors, and CDR3 was defined by IMGT conventions from the conserved cysteine to phenylalanine. Clonality was computed by normalizing Shannon entropy by log2 of the number of productive unique TCRs and subtracting the result from 1. CD4 or CD8 identity of scalp clones was inferred by cross-referencing scalp TCRbeta sequences with sorted blood CD4 and CD8 repertoires. TCRdb provides this immuneACCESS table in a form limited to in-frame rearrangements. Some clones are lacking; in checked studies, under half of them reflect an unresolved V gene, and why the rest are absent is not known. The DNA gave D and trimming, while V, J and clone size come from that table. This sample shows 200,000 to 300,000 clones, and none of them turns up only once. Of the sample, 1.2% is held by the ten largest clones.

The receptor was derived from a C3H/HeJ mouse with alopecia areata. The strain in question carries the MHC haplotype H2-k. Sequencing input: CD4+ T cells sorted from a lymph node.

The CDR3 in this case is CASSDDRGSSQNTLYF. The sequenced part of the CDR3 DNA is TGTGCCAGCAGTGATGACAGGGGGTCTAGTCAAAAC. The chain is assembled from TRBV13-3 and TRBJ2-4; TRBD1 aligns with 8 central bases. The CDR3 extends 4 residues past the end of the read, so its final part is completed from the germline J gene. Relative to germline, V is missing 0 bases and J is missing 0 bases, with 3 bases of the junction outside any gene match. Sequences NNHDY (CDR1) and SYVADS (CDR2) are obtained from the germline V gene. The CDR3 has 16 amino acids, counting the end cysteine and phenylalanine. Of the CDR3's DNA, 36 bases were read; they are in frame from base 1.